This entry concerns a single TCR beta chain. In germline, CDR1 is MNHEY, CDR2 SMNVEV (reference sequence). There are 13 residues in the CDR3. Trimming took off 6 bases at V and 0 bases at J, with 5 bases between the two ends. cDNA serving as the sequencing template came from extracted, reverse transcribed RNA. Some clones are missing from TCRdb's copy, which holds only in-frame ones; the method was immunoSEQ multiplex PCR. The table includes some 180,000 clones, roughly 60% detected once. These data originate in a study of CD8+ T cells in alopecia areata. PBMC-derived CD4+ and CD8+ T cells were sorted.

The chain recombines TRBV27 with TRBJ2-2; no reliable D call. This specimen was CD4+ T cells sorted from blood, taken at week 0. The source is a human donor with alopecia areata. This chain's CDR3 is CASSRANTGELFF. CDR3 in DNA: TGTGCCAGCAGCCGGGCGAACACCGGGGAGCTGTTTTTT.